This T cell receptor (beta chain) came from a study of T cell repertoires in cytomegalovirus infection. On this clonotype: Its target is unknown.

MiXCR was run by TCRdb on the reads, yielding one entry per CDR3 protein. The sample holds about 600,000 distinct CDR3 sequences, approximately 25% seen once. The J segment lost 6 bases and the V segment lost 4 bases, leaving 9 bases of the junction unmatched. Germline V gene data show CDR1 as MNHEY and CDR2 as SVGEGT. The CDR3 spans 15 residues. Study results and limitations: The ex vivo response was dominated by HLA-C-restricted CMV-specific TCR beta clonotypes. Cumulated frequencies of public TCR beta families served to identify carriers of CMV plus the relevant HLA.

The TCR comes from a human donor in good health (CMV status not recorded). Some clones in this sample may be carry-over from other donors' samples. Sequenced material: CD8+ T cells from PBMCs. The genes are TRBV6-2 or TRBV6-3 and TRBJ2-5; 9 nucleotides line up with TRBD2. The CDR3 sequence is CASSSLKRGEKTQYF. The CDR3 bases are TGTGCCAGCAGTTCCCTTAAGCGGGGGGAGAAGACCCAGTACTTC.